The next 12 T cell receptor beta chains were all read from a single sample in a study of blood T cell repertoires in COVID-19. Some clones are missing from TCRdb's copy, which holds only in-frame ones; the method was immunoSEQ multiplex PCR. The table includes 90,000 to 150,000 clones, about nine tenths detected once. The sequenced sample consisted of peripheral blood. The origin of the receptors is a human donor in a cohort sampled during active COVID-19.

This chain joins TRBV2 and TRBJ1-5; tentatively, D is TRBD1 (5 bases). The CDR3 extends over 16 amino acids. The germline gives CDR1 SNHLY, CDR2 FYNNEI. Trimming took off 3 bases at V and 0 bases at J, with 12 bases between the two ends. CDR3 nucleotide sequence: TGTGCCAGCAGTGACGACGCAGGGATTAGCAATCAGCCCCAGCATTTT. Translation: CASSDDAGISNQPQHF.

The chain has TRBV11-2 and TRBJ2-2, with D tentatively TRBD2 (6 bases). V lost 4 bases and J lost 1, with 19 bases in between. From germline, CDR1 is SGHAT and CDR2 FQNNGV. This CDR3 is 18 amino acids long. The CDR3 spells CASSSRWAPGVNTGELFF. In DNA form, the CDR3 reads TGTGCCAGCAGCTCGAGGTGGGCCCCGGGAGTGAACACCGGGGAGCTGTTTTTT.

The J gene is TRBJ2-1, the V gene TRBV19, with D tentatively TRBD2 (5 bases). The ends were cut back, 5 bases at V and 0 bases at J, with 14 bases in the middle. The germline gives CDR1 LNHDA, CDR2 SQIVND (reference sequence). CDR3 length: 16 amino acids. CDR3 nucleotide sequence: TGTGCCAGTAGTTCAGTGGAGCGGAGCTCCTACAATGAGCAGTTCTTC. Its translation is CASSSVERSSYNEQFF.

This chain connects TRBV15 to TRBJ2-1; weak D call: TRBD2 (5 bases). The CDR3 extends over 16 amino acids. The germline V gene has CDR1 LNHNV and CDR2 YYDKDF (reference sequence). The V end lost 6 bases, the J end lost 10 bases, and 25 bases lay between the germline ends. The CDR3 coding sequence is TGTGCCACCAGAGAAACTACGAGCGGCATTACCCAGGAGCAGTTCTTC. Protein product: CATRETTSGITQEQFF.

The chain is built from TRBV9 and TRBJ1-1, with D tentatively TRBD1 (6 bases). V was pared by 8 bases and J by 2 bases, with 19 bases between. Germline loops: CDR1 SGDLS, CDR2 YYNGEE. This CDR3 is 15 amino acids long. CDR3 coding DNA: TGTGCCAGTAGAGGTCCTAGGGGGTATAACACTGAAGCTTTCTTT. Amino acid sequence: CASRGPRGYNTEAFF.

The chain combines TRBV19 with TRBJ1-1; tentative D call: TRBD1 (5 bases). Germline V gene data show CDR1 as LNHDA and CDR2 as SQIVND (reference sequence). The CDR3 runs to 13 residues. The ends were cut back, 10 bases at V and 1 base at J, with 13 bases in the middle. This CDR3 reads CATTLGANTEAFF. CDR3 nucleotide sequence: TGTGCCACCACGTTAGGGGCGAACACTGAAGCTTTCTTT.

The gene calls are TRBV29-1 and TRBJ2-5, with 9 bases identical to TRBD1. The CDR3 has 16 residues. V gave up 6 bases and J gave up 1 base; unmatched junction bases: 12. Germline V gives CDR1 SQVTM, CDR2 ANQGSEA. CDR3 nucleotide sequence: TGCAGCGTCGATACAAACAGGGGGCTCGCCCAAGAGACCCAGTACTTC. Its translation: CSVDTNRGLAQETQYF.

The rearrangement links TRBV28 to TRBJ2-1, with a tentative D call TRBD2 (6 bases). V was trimmed by 8 bases and J by 9 bases, leaving 11 bases between them. Germline lookup yields CDR1 MDHEN and CDR2 SYDVKM. The CDR3 runs to 11 residues. CDR3 in amino acids: CASGRLSEQFF. The DNA of the CDR3 is TGTGCCAGCGGGAGGTTGAGTGAGCAGTTCTTC.

The chain is built from TRBV6-2 or TRBV6-3 and TRBJ2-1, with TRBD1 matching 11 bases. Germline V gene sequence: CDR1 MNHEY, CDR2 SVGEGT. V lost 5 bases and J lost 6; bases outside the gene matches: 6. The CDR3 is 15 amino acids. The chain's CDR3 is CASSKSGTGGNEQFF. The CDR3 bases are TGTGCCAGCAGTAAATCCGGGACAGGGGGCAATGAGCAGTTCTTC.

V is TRBV2 and J is TRBJ1-5, with D possibly TRBD1 on 6 matching bases. V was clipped by 8 bases and J by 6 bases, with 23 bases between them. This CDR3 region has 16 residues. CDR1 SNHLY and CDR2 FYNNEI come from the germline V gene. CDR3 DNA sequence: TGTGCCAGCCCGACGTGGGGGCGGGTGGTCCGTCAGCCCCAGCATTTT. It yields the protein CASPTWGRVVRQPQHF. Looking up the rest from reference TRBV2 and TRBJ1-5 gives the full variable domain: EPEVTQTPSHQVTQMGQEVILRCVPISNHLYFYWYRQILGQKVEFLVSFYNNEISEKSEIFDDQFSVERPDGSNFTLKIRSTKLEDSAMYFCASPTWGRVVRQPQHFGDGTRLSIL.

CDR3 sequence (DNA): TGTGCCAGTAGCCCAAGGACAGGGGGAAGAAACACCATATATTTT. Its protein is CASSPRTGGRNTIYF. This rearrangement joins TRBV19 to TRBJ1-3; TRBD1 matches 10 bases. Germline lookup yields CDR1 LNHDA and CDR2 SQIVND (reference sequence). The CDR3 consists of 15 residues. J was trimmed by 5 bases and V by 6 bases; bases with no gene match: 7.

This clone showed up just a few times. This chain connects TRBV5-1 to TRBJ2-3, with TRBD1 as a possible D gene (5 bases). In germline, CDR1 is SGHRS, CDR2 YFSETQ. V lost 0 bases to trimming and J lost 2 bases, with 13 bases between them. There are 16 residues in the CDR3. CDR3 in DNA: TGCGCCAGCAGCTTGGTAGCAGGGCACTTCACAGATACGCAGTATTTT. Encoded protein: CASSLVAGHFTDTQYF.